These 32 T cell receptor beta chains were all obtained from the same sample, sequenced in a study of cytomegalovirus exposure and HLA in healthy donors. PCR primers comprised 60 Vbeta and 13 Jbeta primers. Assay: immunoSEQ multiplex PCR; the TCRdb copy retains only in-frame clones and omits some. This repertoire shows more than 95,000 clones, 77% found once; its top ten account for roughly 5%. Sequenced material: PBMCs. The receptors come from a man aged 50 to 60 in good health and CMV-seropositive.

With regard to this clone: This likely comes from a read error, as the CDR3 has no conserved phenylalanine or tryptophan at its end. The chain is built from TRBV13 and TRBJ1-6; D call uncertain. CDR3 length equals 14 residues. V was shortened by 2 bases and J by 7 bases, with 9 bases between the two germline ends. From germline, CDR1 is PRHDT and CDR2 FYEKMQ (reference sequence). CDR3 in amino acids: CASSLRKDNSPLHV. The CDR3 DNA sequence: TGTGCCAGCAGCTTACGGAAAGACAATTCACCCCTCCACGTT.

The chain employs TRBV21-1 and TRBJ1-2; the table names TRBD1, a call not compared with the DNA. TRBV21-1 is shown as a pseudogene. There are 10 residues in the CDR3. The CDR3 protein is CARRQLGYTF. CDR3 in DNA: TGTGCCAGGAGACAGCTGGGCTACACCTTC.

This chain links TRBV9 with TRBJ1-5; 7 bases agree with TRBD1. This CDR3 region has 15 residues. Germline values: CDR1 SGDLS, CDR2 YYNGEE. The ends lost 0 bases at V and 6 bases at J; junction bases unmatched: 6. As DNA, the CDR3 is TGTGCCAGCAGCGTAGAAGACAGGGCGGGTCAGCCCCAGCATTTT. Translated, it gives CASSVEDRAGQPQHF.

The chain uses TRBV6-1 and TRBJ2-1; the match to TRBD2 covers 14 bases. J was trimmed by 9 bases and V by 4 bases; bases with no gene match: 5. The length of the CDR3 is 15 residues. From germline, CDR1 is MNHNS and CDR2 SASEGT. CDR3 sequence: CASSAGLAGVVEQFF. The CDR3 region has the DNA TGTGCCAGCAGTGCGGGACTAGCGGGAGTGGTTGAGCAGTTCTTC.

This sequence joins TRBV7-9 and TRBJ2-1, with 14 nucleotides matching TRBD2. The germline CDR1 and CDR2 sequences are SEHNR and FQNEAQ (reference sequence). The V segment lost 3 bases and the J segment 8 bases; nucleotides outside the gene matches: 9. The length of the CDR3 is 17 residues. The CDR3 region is CASSFGTSGSLRDEQFF. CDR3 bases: TGTGCCAGCAGCTTCGGGACTAGCGGGAGTCTTCGGGATGAGCAGTTCTTC.

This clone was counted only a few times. CDR3 nucleotides: TGCGCCAGCAGCCAAGATATTCTAGCAAGGGGGTCTTTTCGGGCAGATACGCAGTATTTT. Translating gives CASSQDILARGSFRADTQYF. The rearrangement joins TRBV4-3 to TRBJ2-3; tentatively, D is TRBD1 (6 bases). Germline V gives CDR1 LGHNA, CDR2 YSLEER. The CDR3 has 20 amino acids. Trimming took 0 bases from V and 4 from J, leaving 26 bases between them.

This CDR3 is CASRSSLNTGELFF. The CDR3 region has the DNA TGTGCCAGCAGGAGTAGCCTGAACACCGGGGAGCTGTTTTTT. The rearrangement links TRBV6-4 to TRBJ2-2; D call uncertain. V shed 6 bases and J shed 1 base, with 9 bases lying between them. This CDR3 spans 14 amino acids. Germline V gene sequence: CDR1 MRHNA, CDR2 SNTAGT.

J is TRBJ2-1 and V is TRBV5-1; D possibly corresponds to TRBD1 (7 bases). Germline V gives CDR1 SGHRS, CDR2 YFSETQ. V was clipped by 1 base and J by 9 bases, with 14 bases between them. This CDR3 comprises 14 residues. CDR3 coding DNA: TGCGCCAGCAGCTTGCAGGGGGGCCGGGGTGAGCAGTTCTTC. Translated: CASSLQGGRGEQFF.

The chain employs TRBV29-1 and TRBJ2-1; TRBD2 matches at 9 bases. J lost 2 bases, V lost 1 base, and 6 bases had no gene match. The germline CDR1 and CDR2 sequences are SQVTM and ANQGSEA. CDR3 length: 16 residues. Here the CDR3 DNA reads TGCAGCGTTGAAGCCCCTAGCGGGATCACCTACAATGAGCAGTTCTTC. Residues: CSVEAPSGITYNEQFF.

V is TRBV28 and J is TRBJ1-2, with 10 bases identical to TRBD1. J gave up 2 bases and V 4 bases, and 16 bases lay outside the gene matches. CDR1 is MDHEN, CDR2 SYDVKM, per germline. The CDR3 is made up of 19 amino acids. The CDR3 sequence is CASSSPMGRTGGPNYGYTF. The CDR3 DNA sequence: TGTGCCAGCAGTTCTCCTATGGGTCGGACAGGGGGACCCAACTATGGCTACACCTTC.

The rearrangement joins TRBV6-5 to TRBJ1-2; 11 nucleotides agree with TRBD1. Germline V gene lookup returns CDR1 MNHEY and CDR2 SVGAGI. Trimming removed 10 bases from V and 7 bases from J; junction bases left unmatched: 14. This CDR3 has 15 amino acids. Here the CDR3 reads CATSTGTGGRSGYTF. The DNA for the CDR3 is TGTGCCACCTCAACAGGGACAGGGGGTCGGTCTGGCTACACCTTC.

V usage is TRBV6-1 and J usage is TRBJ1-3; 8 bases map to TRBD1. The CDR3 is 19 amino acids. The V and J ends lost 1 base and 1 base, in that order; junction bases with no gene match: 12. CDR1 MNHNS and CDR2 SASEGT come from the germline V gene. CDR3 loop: CASSEVRTGLIRSGNTIYF. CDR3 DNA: TGTGCCAGCAGTGAAGTGAGGACAGGGTTAATTCGATCTGGAAACACCATATATTTT.

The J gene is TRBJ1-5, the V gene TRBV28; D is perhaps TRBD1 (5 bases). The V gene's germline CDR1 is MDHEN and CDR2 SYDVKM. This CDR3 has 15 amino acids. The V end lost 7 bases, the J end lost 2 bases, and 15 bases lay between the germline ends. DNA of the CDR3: TGTGCCAGCACGGTACAGGCCTCTGGCAATCAGCCCCAGCATTTT. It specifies CASTVQASGNQPQHF.

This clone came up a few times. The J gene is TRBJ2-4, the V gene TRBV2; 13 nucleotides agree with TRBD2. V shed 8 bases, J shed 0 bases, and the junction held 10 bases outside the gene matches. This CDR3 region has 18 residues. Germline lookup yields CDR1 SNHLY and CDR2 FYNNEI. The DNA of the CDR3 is TGTGCCAGCCGCCAGACTAGCGGGGGGTCCGTAGCCAAAAACATTCAGTACTTC. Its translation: CASRQTSGGSVAKNIQYF.

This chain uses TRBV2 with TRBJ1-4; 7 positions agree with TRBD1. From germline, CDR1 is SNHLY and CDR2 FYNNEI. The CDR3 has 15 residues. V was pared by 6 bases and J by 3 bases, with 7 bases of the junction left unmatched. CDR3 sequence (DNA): TGTGCCAGCAGGGCGGACAGGATCCCTAATGAAAAACTGTTTTTT. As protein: CASRADRIPNEKLFF.

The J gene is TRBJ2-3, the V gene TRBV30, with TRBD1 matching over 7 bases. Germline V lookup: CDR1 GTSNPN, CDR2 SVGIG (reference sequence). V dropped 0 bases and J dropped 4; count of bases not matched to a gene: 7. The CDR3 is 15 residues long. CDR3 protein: CAWSVKGQGADTQYF. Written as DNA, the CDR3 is TGTGCCTGGAGTGTAAAAGGCCAGGGGGCAGATACGCAGTATTTT.

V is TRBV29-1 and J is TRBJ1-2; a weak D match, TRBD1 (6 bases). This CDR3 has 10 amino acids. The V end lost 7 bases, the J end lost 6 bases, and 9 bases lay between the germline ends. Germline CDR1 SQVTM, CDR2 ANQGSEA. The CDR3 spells CSGYRDGYTF. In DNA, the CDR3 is TGCAGCGGGTACAGGGATGGCTACACCTTC.

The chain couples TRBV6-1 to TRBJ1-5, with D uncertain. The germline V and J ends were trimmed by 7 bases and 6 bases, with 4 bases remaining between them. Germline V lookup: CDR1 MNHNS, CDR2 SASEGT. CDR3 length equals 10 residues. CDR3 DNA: TGTGCCAGCAACGGTCAGCCCCAGCATTTT. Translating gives CASNGQPQHF.

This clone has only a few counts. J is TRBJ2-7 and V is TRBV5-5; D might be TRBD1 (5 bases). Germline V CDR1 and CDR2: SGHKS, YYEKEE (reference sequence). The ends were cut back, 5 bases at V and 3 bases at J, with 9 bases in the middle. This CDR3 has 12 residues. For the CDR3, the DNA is TGTGCCAGCAGGCCTGACAGCTACGAGCAGTACTTC. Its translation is CASRPDSYEQYF.

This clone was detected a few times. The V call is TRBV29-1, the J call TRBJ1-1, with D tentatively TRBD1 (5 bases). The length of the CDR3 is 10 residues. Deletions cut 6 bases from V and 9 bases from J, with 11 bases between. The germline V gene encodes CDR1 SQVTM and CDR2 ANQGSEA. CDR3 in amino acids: CSVGEGQAFF. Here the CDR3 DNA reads TGCAGCGTCGGGGAGGGGCAAGCTTTCTTT. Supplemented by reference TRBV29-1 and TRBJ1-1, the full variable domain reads SAVISQKPSRDICQRGTSLTIQCQVDSQVTMMFWYRQQPGQSLTLIATANQGSEATYESGFVIDKFPISRPNLTFSTLTVSNMSPEDSSIYLCSVGEGQAFFGQGTRLTVV.

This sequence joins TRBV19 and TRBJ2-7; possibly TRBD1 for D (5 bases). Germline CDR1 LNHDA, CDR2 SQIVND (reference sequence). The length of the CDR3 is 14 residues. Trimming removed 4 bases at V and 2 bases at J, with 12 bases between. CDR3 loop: CASSTQGHPYEQYF. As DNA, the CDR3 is TGTGCCAGTAGTACTCAGGGCCATCCCTACGAGCAGTACTTC.

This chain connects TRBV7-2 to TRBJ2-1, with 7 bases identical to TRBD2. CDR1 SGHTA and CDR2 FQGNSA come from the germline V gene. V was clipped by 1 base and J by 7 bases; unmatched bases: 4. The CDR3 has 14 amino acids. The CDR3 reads CASSLGGSKNEQFF. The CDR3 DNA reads TGTGCCAGCAGCTTAGGCGGGAGTAAAAATGAGCAGTTCTTC.

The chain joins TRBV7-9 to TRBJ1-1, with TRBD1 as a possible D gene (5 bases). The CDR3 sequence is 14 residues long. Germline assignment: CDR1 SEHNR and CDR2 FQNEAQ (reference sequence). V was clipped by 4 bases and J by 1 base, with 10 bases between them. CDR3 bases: TGTGCCAGCAGCTACGACGGGGGGAACACTGAAGCTTTCTTT. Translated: CASSYDGGNTEAFF. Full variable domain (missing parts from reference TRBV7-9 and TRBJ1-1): DTGVSQNPRHKITKRGQNVTFRCDPISEHNRLYWYRQTLGQGPEFLTYFQNEAQLEKSRLLSDRFSAERPKGSFSTLEIQRTEQGDSAMYLCASSYDGGNTEAFFGQGTRLTVV.

The CDR3 is CASSSKPGHPYEQYF. CDR3 coding DNA: TGTGCCAGCAGCTCCAAACCGGGACACCCATACGAGCAGTACTTC. The chain joins TRBV5-6 to TRBJ2-7; tentative D call: TRBD1 (6 bases). Germline V lookup: CDR1 SGHDT, CDR2 YYEEEE. CDR3 length equals 15 residues. V lost 3 bases, J lost 4 bases, and 17 bases lay in between.

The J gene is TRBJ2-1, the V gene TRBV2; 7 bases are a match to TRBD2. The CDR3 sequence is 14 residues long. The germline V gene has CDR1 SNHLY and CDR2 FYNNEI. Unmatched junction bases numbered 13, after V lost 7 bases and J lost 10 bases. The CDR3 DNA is TGTGCCAGCAATCAGGACGGGGGGATCGGGGAGCAGTTCTTC. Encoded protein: CASNQDGGIGEQFF. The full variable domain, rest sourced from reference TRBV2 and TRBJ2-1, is EPEVTQTPSHQVTQMGQEVILRCVPISNHLYFYWYRQILGQKVEFLVSFYNNEISEKSEIFDDQFSVERPDGSNFTLKIRSTKLEDSAMYFCASNQDGGIGEQFFGPGTRLTVL.

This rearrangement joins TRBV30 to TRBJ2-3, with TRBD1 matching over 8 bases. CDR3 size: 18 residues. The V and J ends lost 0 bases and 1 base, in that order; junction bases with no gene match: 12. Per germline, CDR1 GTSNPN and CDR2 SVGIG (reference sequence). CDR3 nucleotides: TGTGCCTGGAGTGTACTCCCTCGGGGACAGGTTGGCACAGATACGCAGTATTTT. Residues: CAWSVLPRGQVGTDTQYF.

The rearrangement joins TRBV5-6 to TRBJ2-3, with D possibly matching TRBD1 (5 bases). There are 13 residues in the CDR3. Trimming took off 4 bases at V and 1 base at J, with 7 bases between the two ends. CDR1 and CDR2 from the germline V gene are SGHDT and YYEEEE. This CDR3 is CASSRQRTDTQYF. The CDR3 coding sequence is TGTGCCAGCAGCAGACAGCGCACAGATACGCAGTATTTT.

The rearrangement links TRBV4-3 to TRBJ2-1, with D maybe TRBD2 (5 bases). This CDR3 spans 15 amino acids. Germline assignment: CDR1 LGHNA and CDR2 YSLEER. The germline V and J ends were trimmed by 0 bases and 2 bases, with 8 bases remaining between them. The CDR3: CASSQDLLAYNEQFF. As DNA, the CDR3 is TGCGCCAGCAGCCAAGATCTACTAGCCTACAATGAGCAGTTCTTC.

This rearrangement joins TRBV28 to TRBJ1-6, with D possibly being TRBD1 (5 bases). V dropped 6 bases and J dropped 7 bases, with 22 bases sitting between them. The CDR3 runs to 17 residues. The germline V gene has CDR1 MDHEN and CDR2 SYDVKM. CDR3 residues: CASSPPGVGANNSPLHF. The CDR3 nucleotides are TGTGCCAGCAGCCCCCCGGGTGTAGGGGCGAACAATTCACCCCTCCACTTT.

This CDR3 is CASSAIQANYGYTF. In DNA form, the CDR3 reads TGCGCCAGCAGCGCTATACAGGCGAACTATGGCTACACCTTC. The J gene is TRBJ1-2, the V gene TRBV5-1; D is perhaps TRBD1 (5 bases). The CDR3 runs 14 residues. V lost 4 bases to trimming and J lost 2 bases, with 12 bases between them. Germline V gene lookup returns CDR1 SGHRS and CDR2 YFSETQ.

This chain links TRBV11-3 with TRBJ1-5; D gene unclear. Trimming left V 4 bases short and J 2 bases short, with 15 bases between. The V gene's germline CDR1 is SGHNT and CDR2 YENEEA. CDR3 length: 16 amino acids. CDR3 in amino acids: CASSSRRLLGNQPQHF. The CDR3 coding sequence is TGTGCCAGCAGCTCCCGGAGGCTCCTGGGCAATCAGCCCCAGCATTTT.

The CDR3 reads CAWRGTSGNSDTQYF. The DNA of the CDR3 is TGTGCCTGGAGGGGAACTAGCGGGAATTCGGATACGCAGTATTTT. The rearrangement uses TRBV30 and TRBJ2-3, with 10 bases lining up with TRBD2. The CDR3 covers 15 residues. Trimming cost V 3 bases and J 6 bases; bases outside gene matches: 9. CDR1 and CDR2 (germline): GTSNPN, SVGIG (reference sequence).